The sequence of this TCR beta chain was determined in a study of T-cell reconstitution after alpha-beta-depleted transplantation in children. TCRbeta library preparation incorporated unique molecular identifiers. In TCRdb, the PCR reads were re-called with MiXCR into one record per CDR3 protein. The sample carries about 360,000 distinct CDR3 sequences, 13% recorded once. V was pared by 4 bases and J by 9 bases, with 16 bases between. The CDR3 runs 14 residues. The V gene's germline CDR1 is MNHEY and CDR2 SMNVEV (reference sequence). The sample was PBMCs, taken from the stem cell graft. The J gene is TRBJ2-1, the V gene TRBV27; D remains ambiguous. The TCR originated in a human donor who donated a stem cell graft to a child with Fanconi anemia. DNA of the CDR3: TGTGCCAGCAGTTCCACAGCGTTATCGAGTGAGCAGTTCTTC. Its protein product is CASSSTALSSEQFF.